Listed below are T cell receptor beta chains from one sample, sequenced in a study of cytomegalovirus exposure and HLA in healthy donors. The repertoire was sequenced with immunoSEQ multiplex PCR; TCRdb's copy has only in-frame clones and lacks some. The profile covers about 110,000 clones, with 55% to 75% appearing a single time and approximately 3.9% taken by the ten largest. Input material: PBMCs. These receptors came from a man aged 25 to 45 in good health and CMV-seropositive. Each CDR3 is given with its conserved first and last residue. The D gene is left open where the match is weak. Clone size is shown for a subset of rows, as once, few, many or a class of expanded clone.

>few|TRBJ2-3|TRBD2|18|TRBV6-4
CASSLQGRLAGATDTQYF
TGTGCCAGCAGTCTACAGGGTCGACTAGCGGGGGCTACAGATACGCAGTATTTT
>.|TRBJ2-2|TRBD2|16|TRBV5-5
CASSRLAGGSTGELFF
TGTGCCAGCAGCCGACTAGCGGGGGGGTCCACCGGGGAGCTGTTTTTT
>.|TRBJ2-3|.|13|TRBV5-4
CASSNLPTATQYF
TGTGCCAGCAGCAACCTTCCCACTGCTACGCAGTATTTT
>.|TRBJ2-7|TRBD2|14|TRBV7-2
CASSITSGSYEQYF
TGTGCCAGCAGCATCACTAGCGGTTCCTACGAGCAGTACTTC
>.|TRBJ1-4|TRBD1|14|TRBV7-9
CASSPTGANEKLFF
TGTGCCAGCAGCCCGACAGGGGCTAATGAAAAACTGTTTTTT
>.|TRBJ2-1|.|13|TRBV2
CASGDITHNEQFF
TGTGCCAGCGGGGACATAACACACAATGAGCAGTTCTTC
>few|TRBJ2-7|.|13|TRBV11-3
CASSLAPAYEQYF
TGTGCCAGCAGCTTAGCACCAGCCTACGAGCAGTACTTC
>.|TRBJ1-3|TRBD1|14|TRBV6-5
CASSTQGAGNTIYF
TGTGCCAGCAGCACACAGGGGGCTGGAAACACCATATATTTT
>.|TRBJ1-3|.|11|TRBV6-6
CASTEGNTIYF
TGTGCCAGCACCGAGGGAAACACCATATATTTT
>.|TRBJ1-1|.|15|TRBV10-1
CASSELTRGNTEAFF
TGCGCCAGCAGTGAATTAACCAGGGGTAACACTGAAGCTTTCTTT
>few|TRBJ2-1|.|13|TRBV11-1
CASSTAPSGEQFF
TGTGCCAGCAGCACAGCCCCTTCGGGGGAGCAGTTCTTC
>few|TRBJ1-5|.|15|TRBV6-5
CASSKDSLLNQPQHF
TGTGCCAGCAGTAAGGACAGTCTACTCAATCAGCCCCAGCATTTT
>.|TRBJ2-1|.|14|TRBV23-1
CASSSWTDFNEQFF
TGCGCCAGCAGTTCATGGACAGACTTCAATGAGCAGTTCTTC
>.|TRBJ1-5|.|13|TRBV19
CASSMPGNQPQHF
TGTGCCAGTAGTATGCCCGGGAATCAGCCCCAGCATTTT
>.|TRBJ2-7|.|14|TRBV15
CATSRGNRVYEQYF
TGTGCCACCAGCAGAGGCAACAGGGTCTACGAGCAGTACTTC
>few|TRBJ1-2|TRBD1|12|TRBV6-5
CASSTGQGGYTF
TGTGCCAGCAGTACCGGACAGGGAGGCTACACCTTC
>few|TRBJ2-5|.|13|TRBV6-4
CASSDRGQETQYF
TGTGCCAGCAGTGACAGGGGGCAAGAGACCCAGTACTTC
>once|TRBJ1-6|.|19|TRBV21-1
CASSKEVQGALSVGSPLHF
TGTGCCAGCAGCAAAGAGGTGCAGGGGGCGCTTTCAGTAGGTTCACCCCTCCACTTT
>.|TRBJ1-6|.|11|TRBV19
CASSIGQSLHF
TGTGCCAGTAGTATTGGCCAATCCCTCCACTTT
>.|TRBJ2-7|.|13|TRBV5-1
CASRHRSQHEQYF
TGCGCCAGTCGCCATCGGAGTCAACACGAGCAGTACTTC
>few|TRBJ2-3|.|16|TRBV25-1
CASSELGGSSTDTQYF
TGTGCCAGCAGTGAATTGGGGGGTTCTAGCACAGATACGCAGTATTTT
>.|TRBJ2-7|.|15|TRBV9
CASSVDTTGGDEQYF
TGTGCCAGCAGCGTAGACACTACCGGAGGGGACGAGCAGTACTTC
>.|TRBJ2-3|TRBD2|18|TRBV4-1
CASSQGVAGGRSTDTQYF
TGCGCCAGCAGCCAAGGTGTAGCGGGGGGCCGGAGCACAGATACGCAGTATTTT
>.|TRBJ2-3|.|14|TRBV5-8
CASSLGLPTDTQYF
TGTGCCAGCAGCTTGGGACTTCCCACAGATACGCAGTATTTT
>.|TRBJ2-7|TRBD1|14|TRBV5-8
CASSLGTGGGEQYF
TGTGCCAGCAGCTTGGGGACAGGGGGAGGAGAGCAGTACTTC
>.|TRBJ1-6|.|17|TRBV21-1
CASGYRDSAYYNSPLHF
TGTGCCAGCGGGTACCGGGACAGCGCGTACTATAATTCACCCCTCCACTTT
>once|TRBJ1-5|.|15|TRBV7-9
CASSLGTAPNQPQHF
TGTGCCAGCAGCTTAGGGACAGCCCCCAATCAGCCCCAGCATTTT
>.|TRBJ1-1|TRBD1|13|TRBV19
CAVMTGGNTEAFF
TGTGCCGTAATGACAGGGGGTAACACTGAAGCTTTCTTT
>few|TRBJ1-1|.|15|TRBV5-1
CASSLAPGLATEAFF
TGCGCCAGCAGCTTGGCCCCAGGGCTGGCCACTGAAGCTTTCTTT
>.|TRBJ2-7|.|15|TRBV7-8
CASSPYGGGYYEQYF
TGTGCCAGCAGCCCATACGGCGGGGGCTACTACGAGCAGTACTTC
>.|TRBJ1-1|.|13|TRBV5-1
CASSTSLNTEAFF
TGCGCCAGCAGCACTTCATTGAACACTGAAGCTTTCTTT
>.|TRBJ2-5|TRBD2|14|TRBV11-2
CASSSQTAGETQYF
TGTGCCAGCAGCTCCCAGACAGCGGGGGAGACCCAGTACTTC
>.|TRBJ2-7|.|14|TRBV7-6
CASSSLQGPYEQYF
TGTGCCAGCAGCTCCCTACAGGGACCCTACGAGCAGTACTTC
>.|TRBJ2-5|TRBD2|15|TRBV5-4
CASSPGTSGSETQYF
TGTGCCAGCAGCCCCGGGACTAGCGGTTCAGAGACCCAGTACTTC
>.|TRBJ1-1|.|13|TRBV7-9
CASSPQTGTEAFF
TGTGCCAGCAGCCCCCAGACGGGCACTGAAGCTTTCTTT
>.|TRBJ2-5|.|13|TRBV2
CASSRGLGETQYF
TGTGCCAGCAGTAGGGGACTTGGGGAGACCCAGTACTTC
>.|TRBJ2-7|TRBD2|14|TRBV2
CASTRESGANEQYF
TGTGCCAGCACCCGTGAAAGCGGGGCCAACGAGCAGTACTTC
>once|TRBJ2-5|TRBD2|14|TRBV5-8
CASGPGLGVETQYF
TGTGCCAGCGGACCGGGACTAGGGGTTGAGACCCAGTACTTC
>once|TRBJ2-1|.|16|TRBV19
CASSLESGGAYNEQFF
TGTGCCAGTAGCCTCGAGTCGGGGGGCGCCTACAATGAGCAGTTCTTC
>.|TRBJ1-3|.|12|TRBV6-5
CASQDPINTIYF
TGTGCCAGCCAGGATCCGATAAACACCATATATTTT
>.|TRBJ2-7|.|17|TRBV5-1
CASSLVVSAGGSYEQYF
TGCGCCAGCAGCTTGGTTGTCTCGGCAGGGGGGAGCTACGAGCAGTACTTC
>few|TRBJ1-2|.|14|TRBV7-9
CASSLDGGWNGYTF
TGTGCCAGCAGCTTGGATGGGGGCTGGAACGGCTACACCTTC
>.|TRBJ1-1|.|11|TRBV10-2
CASRWNTEAFF
TGCGCCAGTAGATGGAACACTGAAGCTTTCTTT
>.|TRBJ1-2|TRBD1|12|TRBV29-1
CSVFRQGYGYTF
TGCAGCGTTTTTCGACAGGGCTATGGCTACACCTTC
>few|TRBJ1-1|TRBD1|12|TRBV10-3
CAISRTGVVAFF
TGTGCCATCAGCAGGACAGGGGTGGTCGCTTTCTTT
>.|TRBJ2-1|.|15|TRBV5-4
CASSFIGGSYNEQFF
TGTGCCAGCAGCTTCATAGGGGGCTCCTACAATGAGCAGTTCTTC
>.|TRBJ1-2|.|13|TRBV5-8
CASSVTPGYGYTF
TGTGCCAGCAGCGTAACTCCGGGGTATGGCTACACCTTC
>.|TRBJ2-7|TRBD1|15|TRBV4-1
CASSQTGTVYDEQYF
TGCGCCAGCAGCCAGACCGGGACAGTGTACGACGAGCAGTACTTC
>.|TRBJ1-5|.|15|TRBV5-5
CASSVAQGWDQPQHF
TGTGCCAGCAGCGTGGCACAGGGCTGGGATCAGCCCCAGCATTTT
>few|TRBJ2-7|TRBD2|15|TRBV5-1
CASSLGAGDSYEQYF
TGCGCCAGCAGCTTGGGGGCGGGGGACTCCTACGAGCAGTACTTC
>.|TRBJ1-6|TRBD1|14|TRBV27
CASTLTGGNSPLHF
TGTGCCAGCACCCTGACAGGGGGAAATTCACCCCTCCACTTT
>.|TRBJ2-7|.|15|TRBV2
CASSEGGSGSYEQYF
TGTGCCAGCAGTGAAGGAGGCAGTGGGAGCTACGAGCAGTACTTC
>.|TRBJ1-1|TRBD1|13|TRBV6-5
CASSSSWRGQAFF
TGTGCCAGCAGTTCCTCCTGGAGGGGGCAAGCTTTCTTT
>.|TRBJ1-4|.|15|TRBV4-2
CASSQVSTREEVLFF
TGTGCCAGCAGCCAAGTATCGACCAGAGAAGAGGTACTGTTTTTT
>.|TRBJ1-6|.|13|TRBV5-1
CASSLEGGSPLHF
TGCGCCAGCAGCTTGGAAGGGGGTTCACCCCTCCACTTT